This T cell receptor beta chain stems from a study of CD8+CD57+ T cells in acquired aplastic anemia. Using genomic DNA as the template, TCR beta VDJ and CDR3 profiling was carried out. A single record per CDR3 protein comes from TCRdb applying MiXCR to the reads. The profile shows some 170,000 distinct CDR3 sequences, 55% to 65% of them singletons. All patients picked for sequencing had shown, by flow cytometry, an expansion of CD8+CD57+ cells. The germline gives CDR1 MNHNY, CDR2 SVGAGI (reference sequence). CDR3 size: 15 residues. V lost 2 bases to trimming and J lost 6 bases, with 11 bases between them.

The chain carries TRBV6-6 and TRBJ1-6, with D unresolved. Sequencing was performed on sorted CD4+, CD8+, or CD8+CD57+ T cells (not recorded which) from PBMCs. The TCR was taken from a human donor with aplastic anemia. The CDR3 coding sequence is TGTGCCAGCAGTTACCGGGTTAGGAGTAATTCACCCCTCCACTTT. Protein product: CASSYRVRSNSPLHF.